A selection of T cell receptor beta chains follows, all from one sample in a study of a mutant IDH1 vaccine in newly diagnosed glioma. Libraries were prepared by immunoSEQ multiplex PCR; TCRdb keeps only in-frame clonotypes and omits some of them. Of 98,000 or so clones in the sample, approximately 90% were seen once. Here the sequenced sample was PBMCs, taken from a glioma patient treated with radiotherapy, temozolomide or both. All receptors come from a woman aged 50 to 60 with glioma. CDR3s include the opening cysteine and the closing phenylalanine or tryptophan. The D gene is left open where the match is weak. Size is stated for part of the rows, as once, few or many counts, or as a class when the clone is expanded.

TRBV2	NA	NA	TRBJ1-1	CASSEGHPWGFTEAFF	TGTGCCAGCAGTGAGGGTCATCCTTGGGGGTTCACTGAAGCTTTCTTT
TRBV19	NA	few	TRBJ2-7	CASSIGSGSSYEQYF	TGTGCCAGTAGTATAGGGTCAGGGTCCTCCTACGAGCAGTACTTC
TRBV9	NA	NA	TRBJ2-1	CASSVDGSSSNEQFF	TGTGCCAGCAGCGTAGATGGTTCTAGCAGCAATGAGCAGTTCTTC
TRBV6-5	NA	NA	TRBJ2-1	CASSPSDRYNEQFF	TGTGCCAGCAGTCCCTCCGACAGATACAATGAGCAGTTCTTC
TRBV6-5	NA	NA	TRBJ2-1	CASSYTIEPTNEQFF	TGTGCCAGCAGTTACACTATCGAACCGACAAATGAGCAGTTCTTC
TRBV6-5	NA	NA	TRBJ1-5	CASSPTEGGNQPQHF	TGTGCCAGCAGCCCGACAGAAGGGGGTAATCAGCCCCAGCATTTT
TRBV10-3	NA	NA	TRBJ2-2	CAISGGFGGELFF	TGTGCCATCAGTGGGGGGTTCGGCGGGGAGCTGTTTTTT
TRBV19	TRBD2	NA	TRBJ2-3	CASSIGVSGRAPDTQYF	TGTGCCAGTAGTATTGGGGTTAGCGGGAGGGCCCCAGATACGCAGTATTTT
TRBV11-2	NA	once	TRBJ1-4	CASSPITAGFREKLFF	TGTGCCAGCAGCCCCATTACGGCAGGGTTTCGTGAAAAACTGTTTTTT
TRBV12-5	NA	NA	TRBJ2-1	CASGLDTNEQFF	TGTGCTAGTGGTTTGGACACCAATGAGCAGTTCTTC
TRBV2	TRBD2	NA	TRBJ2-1	CATTLGRNEQFF	TGTGCCACCACGCTCGGGAGGAATGAGCAGTTCTTC
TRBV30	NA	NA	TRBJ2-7	CAWSAPSDEQYF	TGTGCCTGGAGTGCGCCTTCCGACGAGCAGTACTTC
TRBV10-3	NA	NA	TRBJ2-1	CAISGGMEDEQFF	TGTGCCATCAGTGGGGGAATGGAAGATGAGCAGTTCTTC
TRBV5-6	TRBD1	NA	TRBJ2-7	CASSYRTGGYEQYF	TGTGCCAGCAGTTACCGTACAGGGGGCTACGAGCAGTACTTC
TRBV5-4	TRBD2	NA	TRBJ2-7	CASSSGLAGGYEQYF	TGTGCCAGCAGCTCCGGACTAGCGGGAGGCTACGAGCAGTACTTC
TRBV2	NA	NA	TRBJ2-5	CASSGGRYQETQYF	TGTGCCAGCAGTGGGGGGAGATACCAAGAGACCCAGTACTTC
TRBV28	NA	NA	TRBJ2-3	CASSIGWGRGADTQYF	TGTGCCAGCAGCATAGGGTGGGGCAGGGGGGCAGATACGCAGTATTTT
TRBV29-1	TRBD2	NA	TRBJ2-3	CSVKTSGTDTQYF	TGCAGCGTAAAGACTAGCGGCACAGATACGCAGTATTTT
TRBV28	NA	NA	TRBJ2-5	CAHRRRESHQETQYF	TGTGCTCATCGCAGACGGGAGTCCCACCAAGAGACCCAGTACTTC
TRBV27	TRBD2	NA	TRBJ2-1	CASSPLAGGPNEQFF	TGTGCCAGCAGTCCCCTAGCGGGAGGGCCCAATGAGCAGTTCTTC
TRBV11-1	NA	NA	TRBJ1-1	CASSLTSDMNTEAFF	TGTGCCAGCAGCCTCACCTCGGACATGAACACTGAAGCTTTCTTT
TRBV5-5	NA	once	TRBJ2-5	CASSLDVGPKVGQYF	TGTGCCAGCAGCTTGGATGTAGGACCGAAGGTGGGCCAGTACTTC
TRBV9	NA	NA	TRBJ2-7	CASSVAQGTLYEQYF	TGTGCCAGCAGCGTAGCGCAGGGGACCCTCTACGAGCAGTACTTC
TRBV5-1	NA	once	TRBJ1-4	CASSHGPAGRVFF	TGCGCCAGCAGCCACGGGCCGGCAGGTCGAGTGTTTTTT
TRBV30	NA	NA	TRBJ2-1	CAWSVFQEQFF	TGTGCCTGGAGTGTATTTCAGGAGCAGTTCTTC
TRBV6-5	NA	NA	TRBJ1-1	CASLRALGTEAFF	TGTGCCAGCCTTAGAGCCCTCGGGACTGAAGCTTTCTTT
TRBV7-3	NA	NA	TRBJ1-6	CASSLTGSSYNSPLHF	TGTGCCAGCAGCTTAACAGGGAGCTCCTATAATTCACCCCTCCACTTT
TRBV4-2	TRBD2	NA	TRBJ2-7	CASSHATRTSGSPGSYEQYF	TGTGCCAGCAGCCATGCTACCCGAACTAGCGGGAGTCCTGGCTCCTACGAGCAGTACTTC
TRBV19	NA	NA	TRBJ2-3	CASSIGRPTDTQYF	TGTGCCAGTAGTATAGGACGGCCCACAGATACGCAGTATTTT
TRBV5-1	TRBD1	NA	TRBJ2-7	CASSLDGTATYEQYF	TGCGCCAGCAGCTTGGATGGGACAGCCACCTACGAGCAGTACTTC
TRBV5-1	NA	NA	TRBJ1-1	CASRDQANTEAFF	TGCGCCAGCAGGGATCAGGCGAACACTGAAGCTTTCTTT
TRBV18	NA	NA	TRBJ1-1	CASSPSADTEAFF	TGTGCCAGCTCACCATCGGCAGACACTGAAGCTTTCTTT
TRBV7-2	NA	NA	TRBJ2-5	CASSPGLKYQETQYF	TGTGCCAGCAGCCCGGGACTCAAGTACCAAGAGACCCAGTACTTC
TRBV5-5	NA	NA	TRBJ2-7	CASSFTSSYEQYF	TGTGCCAGCAGCTTTACCAGCTCCTACGAGCAGTACTTC
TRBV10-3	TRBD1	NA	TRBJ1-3	CAIRTGQVAGSRRLPGNTIYF	TGTGCCATCAGGACGGGACAGGTAGCGGGTTCCCGACGCCTTCCTGGAAACACCATATATTTT
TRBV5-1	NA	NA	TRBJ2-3	CASSHGPGGSTQYF	TGCGCCAGCAGCCACGGGCCTGGGGGGAGTACGCAGTATTTT
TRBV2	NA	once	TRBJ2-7	CASRDREQYF	TGTGCCAGCAGGGATCGGGAGCAGTACTTC
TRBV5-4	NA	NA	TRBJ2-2	CASSLGLVSDRELFF	TGTGCCAGCAGCTTGGGGCTGGTTTCCGACCGGGAGCTGTTTTTT
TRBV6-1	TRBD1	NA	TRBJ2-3	CASSDGQATDTQYF	TGTGCCAGCAGTGACGGACAGGCCACAGATACGCAGTATTTT
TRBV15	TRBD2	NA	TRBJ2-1	CATSRGPGLAGDEQFF	TGTGCCACCAGCAGAGGACCGGGACTAGCGGGAGATGAGCAGTTCTTC
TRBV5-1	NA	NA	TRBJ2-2	CASSLAAGSGTGELFF	TGCGCCAGCAGCTTGGCAGCCGGGAGTGGTACCGGGGAGCTGTTTTTT
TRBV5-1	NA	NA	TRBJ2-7	CASSLGNSEQYF	TGCGCCAGCAGCTTGGGAAACTCCGAGCAGTACTTC
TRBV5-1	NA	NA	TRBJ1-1	CASSLIRGAATEAFF	TGCGCCAGCAGCTTGATTAGGGGCGCAGCGACTGAAGCTTTCTTT
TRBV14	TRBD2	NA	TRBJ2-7	CASSPTSVFFHEQYF	TGTGCCAGCAGCCCGACTAGCGTTTTTTTCCACGAGCAGTACTTC
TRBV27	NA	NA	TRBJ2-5	CASSPYLTGTGETQYF	TGTGCCAGCAGTCCCTACCTGACGGGCACGGGTGAGACCCAGTACTTC
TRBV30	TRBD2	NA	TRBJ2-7	CAWSSLLAGTYEQYF	TGTGCCTGGAGTTCCCTTCTAGCGGGTACCTACGAGCAGTACTTC
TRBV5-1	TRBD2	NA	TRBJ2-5	CASSFTPGGVETQYF	TGCGCCAGCAGCTTTACCCCCGGGGGGGTAGAGACCCAGTACTTC
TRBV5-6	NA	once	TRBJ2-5	CASSLVGSRRETQYF	TGTGCCAGCAGCTTGGTAGGGTCCCGCAGGGAGACCCAGTACTTC
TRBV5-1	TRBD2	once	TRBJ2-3	CASSFAGTSSGGVSDTQYF	TGCGCCAGCAGCTTTGCCGGGACTAGCTCAGGAGGGGTTTCAGATACGCAGTATTTT
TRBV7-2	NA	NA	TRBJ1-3	CASSLQSSGNTIYF	TGTGCCAGCAGCTTGCAGAGCTCTGGAAACACCATATATTTT